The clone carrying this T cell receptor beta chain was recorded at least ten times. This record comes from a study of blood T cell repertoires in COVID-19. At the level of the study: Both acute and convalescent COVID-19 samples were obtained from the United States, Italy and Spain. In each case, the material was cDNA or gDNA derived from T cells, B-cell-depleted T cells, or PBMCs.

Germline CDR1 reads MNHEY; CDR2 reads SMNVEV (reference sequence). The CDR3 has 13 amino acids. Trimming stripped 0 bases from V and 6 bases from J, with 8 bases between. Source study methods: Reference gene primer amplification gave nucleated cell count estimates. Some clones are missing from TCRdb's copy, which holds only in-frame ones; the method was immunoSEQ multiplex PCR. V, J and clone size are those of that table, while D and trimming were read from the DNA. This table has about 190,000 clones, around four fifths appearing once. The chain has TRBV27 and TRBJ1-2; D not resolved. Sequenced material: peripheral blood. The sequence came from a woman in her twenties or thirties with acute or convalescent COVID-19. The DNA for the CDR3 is TGTGCCAGCAGTTTATCTGAGGGCAATGGCTACACCTTC. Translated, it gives CASSLSEGNGYTF.